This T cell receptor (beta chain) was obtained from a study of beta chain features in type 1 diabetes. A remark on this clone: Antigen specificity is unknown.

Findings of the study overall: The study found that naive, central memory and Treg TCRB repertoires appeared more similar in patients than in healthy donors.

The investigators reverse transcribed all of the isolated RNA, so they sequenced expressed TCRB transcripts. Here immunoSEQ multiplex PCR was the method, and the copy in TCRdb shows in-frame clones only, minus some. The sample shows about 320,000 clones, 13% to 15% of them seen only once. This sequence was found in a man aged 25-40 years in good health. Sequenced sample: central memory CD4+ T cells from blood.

The CDR3, as DNA: TGCGCCAGCAGCCAAGAAACTGCCGTGGCCGCGTCATCCGGTGAGCAGTTCTTC. Translated, it gives CASSQETAVAASSGEQFF. The rearrangement links TRBV4-3 to TRBJ2-1, with D unresolved. Trimming took 0 bases from V and 9 from J, leaving 24 bases between them. The V gene's germline CDR1 is LGHNA and CDR2 YSLEER. CDR3 length: 18 amino acids.